These T cell receptor beta chains were read from a single sample in a study of T cell responses to AZD1222 COVID-19 vaccine. The protocol was immunoSEQ multiplex PCR, while the TCRdb copy is restricted to in-frame clones and leaves out a portion. The sample records some 150,000 clones, 87% being singletons. Source: peripheral blood, taken 28 days after the second AZD1222 dose. The origin of the receptors is an adult who received the AZD1222 COVID-19 vaccine. The CDR3 runs from the conserved cysteine through the conserved F or W. The order of the fields is D gene, J gene, clone size, V gene, CDR3 DNA, CDR3 protein. The D gene is left open where the match is weak. Size values are once, few and many counts, or a class for expanded clones, and some rows have none.

.	TRBJ1-5	.	TRBV6-2/TRBV6-3	TGTGCCAGCAGTTACCGTAGAGGACCCTCTTTGAGTCAGCCCCAGCATTTT	CASSYRRGPSLSQPQHF
.	TRBJ2-2	.	TRBV7-8	TGTGCCAGCAGCTTAATCAGGGGTGCCGGGGAGCTGTTTTTT	CASSLIRGAGELFF
TRBD1	TRBJ1-2	.	TRBV10-3	TGTGCCATCAGTGAGTCAACGGGACAGGGATATGGCTACACCTTC	CAISESTGQGYGYTF
TRBD1	TRBJ1-6	few	TRBV3-1/TRBV3-2	TGTGCCAGCAGCCAAGATAGGCAGGGGGGTTCACCCCTCCACTTT	CASSQDRQGGSPLHF
TRBD2	TRBJ2-1	.	TRBV6-5	TGTGCCAGCAGTTACGAGCGGGAGGGCCTCGGAGAGCAGTTCTTC	CASSYEREGLGEQFF
.	TRBJ2-2	.	TRBV7-8	TGTGCCAGCAGCTTACAGGGACGTACCGGGGAGCTGTTTTTT	CASSLQGRTGELFF
.	TRBJ1-6	.	TRBV7-8	TGTGCCAGCAGCTTAATACCGGGCCTTTCACCCCTCCACTTT	CASSLIPGLSPLHF
.	TRBJ2-2	.	TRBV5-8	TGTGCCAGCAGCTTTAACCAGGGGCACACCGGGGAGCTGTTTTTT	CASSFNQGHTGELFF
.	TRBJ2-7	.	TRBV28	TGTGCCAGCAGTCCGCCCGGGACGGTAGTCCACGAGCAGTACTTC	CASSPPGTVVHEQYF
.	TRBJ1-6	.	TRBV5-4	TGTGCCAGCAGCTTGTCACTCTCCGGTAATTCACCCCTCCACTTT	CASSLSLSGNSPLHF
.	TRBJ2-2	.	TRBV7-2	TGTGCCAGCAGCCCCGCAGGCCGGGACACCGGGGAGCTGTTTTTT	CASSPAGRDTGELFF
.	TRBJ2-4	.	TRBV7-2	TGTGCCAGCAGCTTAGGGGGGCTAATAGCCAAAAACATTCAGTACTTC	CASSLGGLIAKNIQYF
TRBD2	TRBJ2-3	.	TRBV7-3	TGTGCCAGCAGCCCCCAACTACTAGCGGCTAGCACAGATACGCAGTATTTT	CASSPQLLAASTDTQYF
TRBD1	TRBJ2-2	.	TRBV5-1	TGCGCCAGCAGCCCCGGGACAGGGACCGGGGAGCTGTTTTTT	CASSPGTGTGELFF
.	TRBJ1-5	.	TRBV28	TGTGCCAGCGGCCAGGGCCTTAGCAATCAGCCCCAGCATTTT	CASGQGLSNQPQHF
.	TRBJ2-2	once	TRBV5-1	TGCGCCAGCAGCTTGGATGGCACCGGGGAGCTGTTTTTT	CASSLDGTGELFF
.	TRBJ2-2	.	TRBV3-1/TRBV3-2	TGTGCCAGCAGCCAAGGTTTGGCAAACACCGGGGAGCTGTTTTTT	CASSQGLANTGELFF
.	TRBJ2-3	.	TRBV24-1	TGTGCCACGAGGGACAACTTTGGAGATACGCAGTATTTT	CATRDNFGDTQYF
TRBD1	TRBJ1-5	.	TRBV18	TGTGCCAGCTCACGGGGACAGATCAATCAGCCCCAGCATTTT	CASSRGQINQPQHF
.	TRBJ1-1	.	TRBV6-5	TGTGCCAGCAGTTACATGGTCGGGGTGAACACTGAAGCTTTCTTT	CASSYMVGVNTEAFF
TRBD1	TRBJ1-1	.	TRBV19	TGTGCCAGTAGGAGGGACAGGGGGAACACTGAAGCTTTCTTT	CASRRDRGNTEAFF
TRBD1	TRBJ1-1	many	TRBV5-6	TGTGCCAGCAGCTACCGGGACAGGGGGCAAGGAACTGAAGCTTTCTTT	CASSYRDRGQGTEAFF
.	TRBJ2-3	.	TRBV2	TGTGCCAGCAATACAAGGGGAATTGAGCAGTATTTT	CASNTRGIEQYF
.	TRBJ2-7	.	TRBV11-2	TGTGCCAGCAGCTTAGTTGGGGGAGAGAGGTACGAGCAGTACTTC	CASSLVGGERYEQYF
TRBD1	TRBJ1-1	.	TRBV10-3	TGTGCCATCAGTGAGTCCAGGGGGGGACGGGCTTTCTTT	CAISESRGGRAFF
.	TRBJ1-3	.	TRBV2	TGTGCCAGCAGTGTGGAAGGGGGCTCTGGAAACACCATATATTTT	CASSVEGGSGNTIYF
.	TRBJ1-2	.	TRBV5-6	TGTGCCAGCAGCCGGGTCATCGACCCTCTCAGCTATGGCTACACCTTC	CASSRVIDPLSYGYTF
TRBD1	TRBJ1-4	.	TRBV4-2	TGTGCCAGCAGCCCCCGACAGGGGTCGGATGAAAAACTGTTTTTT	CASSPRQGSDEKLFF
TRBD2	TRBJ2-1	.	TRBV30	TGTGCCTGGAGTGTTCGATGGACTAGCGGGAGTAATGAGCAGTTCTTC	CAWSVRWTSGSNEQFF
.	TRBJ1-5	.	TRBV7-8	TGTGCCAGCAGCTTAGCGGGGCTAGGGAGCAATCAGCCCCAGCATTTT	CASSLAGLGSNQPQHF
TRBD1	TRBJ1-2	.	TRBV7-2	TGTGCCAGCAGCTTAGGGGGACAGGGCGGCCTTAACTATGGCTACACCTTC	CASSLGGQGGLNYGYTF
.	TRBJ2-2	.	TRBV29-1	TGCAGCGTTAAGTACGTCGTTTCGAACACCGGGGAGCTGTTTTTT	CSVKYVVSNTGELFF
TRBD2	TRBJ2-1	.	TRBV3-1/TRBV3-2	TGTGCCAGCAGCCACTTTCGGGACCGCGATAGCGGGAGGGCCGTCAATGAGCAGTTCTTC	CASSHFRDRDSGRAVNEQFF
TRBD2	TRBJ2-1	.	TRBV3-1/TRBV3-2	TGTGCCAGCAGCCAAGACGGGACTAGCGGGACCCGCTACAATGAGCAGTTCTTC	CASSQDGTSGTRYNEQFF
TRBD1	TRBJ2-7	.	TRBV19	TGTGCCAGTTCGGACAGGGGACATCAACCGGGCTACGAGCAGTACTTC	CASSDRGHQPGYEQYF
.	TRBJ1-4	.	TRBV29-1	TGCAGCGCCCTGCACCGGGACAAATGGGGTAATGAAAAACTGTTTTTT	CSALHRDKWGNEKLFF
.	TRBJ2-5	.	TRBV5-4	TGTGCCAGCAGCTACCCAGGAAGGCAAGAGACCCAGTACTTC	CASSYPGRQETQYF
.	TRBJ1-4	.	TRBV30	TGTGCCTGGGGAAGACAGGCAGGTGAAAAACTGTTTTTT	CAWGRQAGEKLFF
.	TRBJ1-5	.	TRBV27	TGTGCCAGCAAGCCGGACCGCTTCCAGGCCCAGCATTTT	CASKPDRFQAQHF
.	TRBJ2-2	.	TRBV5-4	TGTGCCAGCAGCTCGAGTAAAGGACTACCCGCGAACACCGGGGAGCTGTTTTTT	CASSSSKGLPANTGELFF
TRBD1	TRBJ1-3	.	TRBV5-6	TGTGCCAGCAGCCTGTCGACAACGGGACAGGGAGTGTCCATATATTTT	CASSLSTTGQGVSIYF
TRBD2	TRBJ2-3	.	TRBV18	TGTGCCAGCTCACCCCAGCGGGAGTCGATTGATACGCAGTATTTT	CASSPQRESIDTQYF
.	TRBJ2-5	.	TRBV30	TGTGCCTGGACTTTAGTTTCGGAGACCCAGTACTTC	CAWTLVSETQYF
.	TRBJ2-7	.	TRBV5-4	TGTGCCAGCAGCTTGCGGGAGTCTCACGAGCAGTACTTC	CASSLRESHEQYF
.	TRBJ1-1	.	TRBV3-1/TRBV3-2	TGTGCCAGCACCTTGGCCCTCCAGGGAGCTGAAGCTTTCTTT	CASTLALQGAEAFF
.	TRBJ2-2	.	TRBV6-2/TRBV6-3	TGTGCCAGCAGTTATAGGGCAGACACCGGGGAGCTGTTTTTT	CASSYRADTGELFF
.	TRBJ1-2	.	TRBV9	TGTGCCAGCAGCGTAAGCGGGGACGGCTATGGCTACACCTTC	CASSVSGDGYGYTF
TRBD1	TRBJ2-5	.	TRBV4-3	TGCGCCAGCAGCCAAGGATCAGGGGGCCGACAGACCCAGTACTTC	CASSQGSGGRQTQYF
.	TRBJ2-2	.	TRBV28	TGTGCCAGCATAAAGGCACCTGTCACCGGGGAGCTGTTTTTT	CASIKAPVTGELFF
.	TRBJ1-5	.	TRBV10-3	TGTGCCATCAGTGATAGGGCAGTGCAGCCCCAGCATTTT	CAISDRAVQPQHF
.	TRBJ1-1	few	TRBV7-2	TGTGCCAGCAGCTCTACAGGGACCTCTAACACTGAAGCTTTCTTT	CASSSTGTSNTEAFF
.	TRBJ2-5	.	TRBV6-5	TGTGCCAGCACATCGGGGCCCGTTCAAGAGACCCAGTACTTC	CASTSGPVQETQYF
TRBD2	TRBJ2-7	.	TRBV4-2	TGTGCCAGCAGCCACCAACTAGCGGGAGTTGTCAACGAGCAGTACTTC	CASSHQLAGVVNEQYF
.	TRBJ1-6	.	TRBV5-1	TGCGCCAGCAGCCCCGCCCCGGCCGGTATAGAACCCCTCCACTTT	CASSPAPAGIEPLHF
TRBD2	TRBJ2-7	.	TRBV27	TGTGCCAGCAGTTCCCTCCGGCTAGCGGGAGGCCTCTACGAGCAGTACTTC	CASSSLRLAGGLYEQYF
.	TRBJ2-3	.	TRBV19	TGTGCCAGTAGTATTTTTCCAGAAGATACGCAGTATTTT	CASSIFPEDTQYF
.	TRBJ2-3	.	TRBV28	TGTGCCAGCAGTTTATACCGTTTAGCGGACCTCACAGATACGCAGTATTTT	CASSLYRLADLTDTQYF
.	TRBJ2-4	.	TRBV18	TGTGCCAGCTCGCCGTCGGGGTCCACCAAAAACATTCAGTACTTC	CASSPSGSTKNIQYF
TRBD1	TRBJ2-7	.	TRBV25-1	TGTGCCAGCAGTGAATATAGGAGACAGGGGGCGGGGGAGCAGTACTTC	CASSEYRRQGAGEQYF